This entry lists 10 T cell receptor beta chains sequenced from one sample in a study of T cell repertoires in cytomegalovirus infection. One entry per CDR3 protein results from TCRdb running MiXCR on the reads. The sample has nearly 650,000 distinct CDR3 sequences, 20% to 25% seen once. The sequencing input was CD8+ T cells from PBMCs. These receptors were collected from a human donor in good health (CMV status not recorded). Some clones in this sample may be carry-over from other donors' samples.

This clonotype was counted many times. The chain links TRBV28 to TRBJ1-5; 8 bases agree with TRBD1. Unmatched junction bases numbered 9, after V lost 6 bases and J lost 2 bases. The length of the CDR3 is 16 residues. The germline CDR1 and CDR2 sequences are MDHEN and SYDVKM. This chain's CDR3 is CASSPGQVLGNQPQHF. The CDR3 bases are TGTGCCAGCAGCCCGGGACAGGTTTTGGGCAATCAGCCCCAGCATTTT.

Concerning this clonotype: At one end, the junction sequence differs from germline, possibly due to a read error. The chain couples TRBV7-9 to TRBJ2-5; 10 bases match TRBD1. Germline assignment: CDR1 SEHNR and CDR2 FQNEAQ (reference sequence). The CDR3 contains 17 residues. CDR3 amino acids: CTSSPGQGIVGQETQYF. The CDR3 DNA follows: TGTACCAGCAGCCCGGGACAGGGGATAGTGGGGCAAGAGACCCAGTACTTC.

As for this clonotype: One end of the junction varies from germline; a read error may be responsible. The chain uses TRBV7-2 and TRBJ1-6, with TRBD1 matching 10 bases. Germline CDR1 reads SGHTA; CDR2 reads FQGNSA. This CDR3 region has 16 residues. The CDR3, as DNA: TGTGTCAGCAGCGCAGTAGGACAGGGGGTCAATTCACCCCTCCACTTT. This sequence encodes CVSSAVGQGVNSPLHF.

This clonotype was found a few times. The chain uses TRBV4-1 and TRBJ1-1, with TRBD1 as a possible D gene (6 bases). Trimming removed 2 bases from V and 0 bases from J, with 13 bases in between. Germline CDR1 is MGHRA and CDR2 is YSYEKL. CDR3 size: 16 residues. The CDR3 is CASSQPREGVNTEAFF. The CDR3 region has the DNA TGCGCCAGCAGCCAACCTCGGGAGGGGGTGAACACTGAAGCTTTCTTT.

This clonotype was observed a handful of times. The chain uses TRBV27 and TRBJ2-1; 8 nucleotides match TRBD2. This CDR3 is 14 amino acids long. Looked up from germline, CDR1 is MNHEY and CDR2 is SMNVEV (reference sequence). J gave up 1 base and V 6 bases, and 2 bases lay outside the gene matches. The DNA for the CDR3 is TGTGCCAGCAGGCGGGGGGCATCCTACAATGAGCAGTTCTTC. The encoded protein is CASRRGASYNEQFF.

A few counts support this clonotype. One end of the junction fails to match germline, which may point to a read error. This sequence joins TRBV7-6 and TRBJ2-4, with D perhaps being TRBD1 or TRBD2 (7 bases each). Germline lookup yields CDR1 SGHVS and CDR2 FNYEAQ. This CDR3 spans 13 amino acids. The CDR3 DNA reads TGTGCCAGCAGGTCAGCGGGACAGCAGTTTTGGGACTTC. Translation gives CASRSAGQQFWDF.

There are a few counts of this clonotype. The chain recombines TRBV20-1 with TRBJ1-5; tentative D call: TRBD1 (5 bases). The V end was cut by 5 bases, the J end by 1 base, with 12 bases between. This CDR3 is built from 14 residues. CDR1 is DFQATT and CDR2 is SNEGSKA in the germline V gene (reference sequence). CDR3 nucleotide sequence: TGCAGTGCTCCCCCCCGGGGGAGCAATCAGCCCCAGCATTTT. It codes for CSAPPRGSNQPQHF.

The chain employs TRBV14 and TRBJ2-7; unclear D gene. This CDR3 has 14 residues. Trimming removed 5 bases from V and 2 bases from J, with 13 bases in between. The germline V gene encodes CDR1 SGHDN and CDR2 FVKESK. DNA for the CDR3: TGTGCCAGCAGCTTCGTCTCTGATGCCTACGAGCAGTACTTC. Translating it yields CASSFVSDAYEQYF. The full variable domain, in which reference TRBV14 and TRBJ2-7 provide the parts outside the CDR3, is EAGVTQFPSHSVIEKGQTVTLRCDPISGHDNLYWYRRVMGKEIKFLLHFVKESKQDESGMPNNRFLAERTGGTYSTLKVQPAELEDSGVYFCASSFVSDAYEQYFGPGTRLTVT.

As DNA, the CDR3 is TGTGCCAGCAGTCTTGGACCGATGACATACTATGGCTACACCTTC. Translating it yields CASSLGPMTYYGYTF. This sequence joins TRBV7-8 and TRBJ1-2; unclear D gene. The V gene's germline CDR1 is SGHVS and CDR2 FQNEAQ. V lost 6 bases and J lost 3, with 17 bases in between. The CDR3 totals 15 residues.

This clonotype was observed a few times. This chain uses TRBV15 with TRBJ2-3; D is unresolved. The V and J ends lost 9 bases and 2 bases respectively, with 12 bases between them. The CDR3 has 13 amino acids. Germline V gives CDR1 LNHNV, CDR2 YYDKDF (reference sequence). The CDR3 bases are TGTGCCACTACAGTGCCTTCCACAGATACGCAGTATTTT. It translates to CATTVPSTDTQYF.